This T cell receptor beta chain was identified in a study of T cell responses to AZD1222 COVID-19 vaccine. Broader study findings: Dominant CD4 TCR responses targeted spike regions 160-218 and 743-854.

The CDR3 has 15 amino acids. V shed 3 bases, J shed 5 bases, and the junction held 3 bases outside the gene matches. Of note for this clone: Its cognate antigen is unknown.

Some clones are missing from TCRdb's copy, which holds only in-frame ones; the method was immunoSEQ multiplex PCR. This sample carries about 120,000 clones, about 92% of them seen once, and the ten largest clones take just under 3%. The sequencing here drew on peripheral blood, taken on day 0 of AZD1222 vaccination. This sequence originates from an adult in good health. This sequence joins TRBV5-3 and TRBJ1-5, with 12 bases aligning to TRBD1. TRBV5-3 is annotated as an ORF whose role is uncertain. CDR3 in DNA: TGTGCCAGAAGCTATGGGACAGGGGGCGATCAGCCCCAGCATTTT. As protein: CARSYGTGGDQPQHF.